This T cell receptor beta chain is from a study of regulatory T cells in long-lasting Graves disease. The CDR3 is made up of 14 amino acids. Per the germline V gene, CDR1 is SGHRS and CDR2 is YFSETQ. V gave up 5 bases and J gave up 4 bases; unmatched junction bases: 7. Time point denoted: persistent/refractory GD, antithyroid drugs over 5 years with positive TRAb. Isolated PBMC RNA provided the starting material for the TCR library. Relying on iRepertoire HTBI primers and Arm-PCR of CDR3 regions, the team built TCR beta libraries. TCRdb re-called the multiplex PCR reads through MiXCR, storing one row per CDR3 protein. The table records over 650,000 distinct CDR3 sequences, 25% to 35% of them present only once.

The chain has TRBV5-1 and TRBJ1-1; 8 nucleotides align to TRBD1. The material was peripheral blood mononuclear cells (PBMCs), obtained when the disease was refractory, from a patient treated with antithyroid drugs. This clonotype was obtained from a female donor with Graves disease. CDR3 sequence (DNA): TGCGCCAGCAGATACGACAGGGGTCGCACTGAAGCTTTCTTT. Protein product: CASRYDRGRTEAFF.